These T cell receptor beta chains were read from a single sample in a study of glioma-infiltrating T cells after dendritic cell vaccination. Repertoires were generated with immunoSEQ multiplex PCR, while TCRdb's copy carries only in-frame clones and drops some. The table lists 90,000 to 95,000 clones, 75% to 85% of them singletons. This material consisted of blood, taken after dendritic cell vaccination. These receptors originate from a human donor with glioblastoma. The CDR3 runs from the conserved cysteine through the conserved F or W. The D gene is left open where the match is weak. A clone size is listed for some rows: how often the clone was seen (once, few, many), or a class if it is expanded.

>.|TRBV9|.|TRBJ1-1
TGTGCCAGCAGCGCCCTAGGAGGGATGGCTGAAGCTTTCTTT
CASSALGGMAEAFF
>.|TRBV6-5|.|TRBJ1-2
TGTGCCAGCAGTTACTTAGGACACCGGGAGGGGGATGGCTACACCTTC
CASSYLGHREGDGYTF
>.|TRBV28|.|TRBJ2-2
TGTGCCAGCACTAGAGGCACCGGGGAGCTGTTTTTT
CASTRGTGELFF
>TRBD2|TRBV15|.|TRBJ2-1
TGTGCCACCAGCAGAAACCTAGGAGGGGTACTAGCGGGAAGGTCTCCCAATGAGCAGTTCTTC
CATSRNLGGVLAGRSPNEQFF
>TRBD2|TRBV9|.|TRBJ2-3
TGTGCCAGCAGCGTAGGCGGTAGCGGGGGTACAGATACGCAGTATTTT
CASSVGGSGGTDTQYF
>.|TRBV5-6|.|TRBJ1-1
TGTGCCAGTCGCTGGGGAGACACTGAAGCTTTCTTT
CASRWGDTEAFF
>TRBD1|TRBV19|few|TRBJ2-1
TGTGCCAGTAGTATACCGGGACAGGGACACAATGAGCAGTTCTTC
CASSIPGQGHNEQFF
>.|TRBV6-5|few|TRBJ1-2
TGTGCCAGCAGTTACTCAGGGGCAGTGGGCTATGGCTACACCTTC
CASSYSGAVGYGYTF
>.|TRBV18|few|TRBJ1-5
TGTGCCAGCTCACCCGCGGGAGAGCCCCAGCATTTT
CASSPAGEPQHF
>.|TRBV12-5|.|TRBJ2-1
TGTGCTAGTGGTTTGGTAATGAGGGACTCCTACAATGAGCAGTTCTTC
CASGLVMRDSYNEQFF
>TRBD2|TRBV30|.|TRBJ2-5
TGTGCCTGGGCGGGGGGGGGCCACGAGACCCAGTACTTC
CAWAGGGHETQYF
>.|TRBV6-5|.|TRBJ2-3
TGTGCCAGCAGTTACGTGGGGACAAACACAGATACGCAGTATTTT
CASSYVGTNTDTQYF
>TRBD1|TRBV6-6|.|TRBJ1-1
TGTGCCAGCAGGCCCCGACAGGGGGCTCGGGATGAAGCTTTCTTT
CASRPRQGARDEAFF
>.|TRBV14|.|TRBJ2-3
TGTGCCAGCAGCCAAGGACAGACTGACACAGATACGCAGTATTTT
CASSQGQTDTDTQYF
>TRBD1|TRBV15|.|TRBJ1-4
TGTGCCACCAGCAGGGCCGACAGGGGGCCTTATGAAAAACTGTTTTTT
CATSRADRGPYEKLFF
>TRBD2|TRBV10-3|.|TRBJ2-1
TGTGCCATCAGTCGGGCGGGAGAAGGCAATGAGCAGTTCTTC
CAISRAGEGNEQFF
>TRBD2|TRBV7-2|.|TRBJ2-3
TGTGCCAGCAGCCGCTATCTACTAGCGGGGGTCGGGAAAGATACGCAGTATTTT
CASSRYLLAGVGKDTQYF